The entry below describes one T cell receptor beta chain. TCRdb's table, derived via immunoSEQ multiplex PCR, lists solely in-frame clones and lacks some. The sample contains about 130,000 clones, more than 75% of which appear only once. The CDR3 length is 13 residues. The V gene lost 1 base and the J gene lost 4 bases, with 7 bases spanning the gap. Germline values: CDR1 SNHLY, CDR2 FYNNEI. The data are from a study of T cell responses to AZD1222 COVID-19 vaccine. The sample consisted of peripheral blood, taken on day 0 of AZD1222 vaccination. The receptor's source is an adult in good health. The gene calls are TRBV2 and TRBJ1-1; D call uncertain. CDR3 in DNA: TGTGCCAGCAGTGAAGGATATGGCACTGAAGCTTTCTTT. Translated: CASSEGYGTEAFF.